This paragraph reports one T cell receptor (beta chain). This entry comes from a study of control samples from healthy donors and cancer patients. Germline lookup yields CDR1 SQVTM and CDR2 ANQGSEA. The CDR3 contains 11 residues. V lost 4 bases and J lost 7; bases outside the gene matches: 1. The table came from immunoSEQ multiplex PCR; TCRdb's copy has only in-frame clones and leaves some out. This repertoire includes 150,000 to 200,000 clones. The V and J genes are TRBV29-1 and TRBJ1-5; 7 nucleotides align to TRBD1. Material for sequencing was blood. The TCR originated in a woman aged 25 to 39 in good health. In DNA form, the CDR3 reads TGCAGCGTTGGACAGGGACAGCCCCAGCATTTT. It specifies CSVGQGQPQHF.